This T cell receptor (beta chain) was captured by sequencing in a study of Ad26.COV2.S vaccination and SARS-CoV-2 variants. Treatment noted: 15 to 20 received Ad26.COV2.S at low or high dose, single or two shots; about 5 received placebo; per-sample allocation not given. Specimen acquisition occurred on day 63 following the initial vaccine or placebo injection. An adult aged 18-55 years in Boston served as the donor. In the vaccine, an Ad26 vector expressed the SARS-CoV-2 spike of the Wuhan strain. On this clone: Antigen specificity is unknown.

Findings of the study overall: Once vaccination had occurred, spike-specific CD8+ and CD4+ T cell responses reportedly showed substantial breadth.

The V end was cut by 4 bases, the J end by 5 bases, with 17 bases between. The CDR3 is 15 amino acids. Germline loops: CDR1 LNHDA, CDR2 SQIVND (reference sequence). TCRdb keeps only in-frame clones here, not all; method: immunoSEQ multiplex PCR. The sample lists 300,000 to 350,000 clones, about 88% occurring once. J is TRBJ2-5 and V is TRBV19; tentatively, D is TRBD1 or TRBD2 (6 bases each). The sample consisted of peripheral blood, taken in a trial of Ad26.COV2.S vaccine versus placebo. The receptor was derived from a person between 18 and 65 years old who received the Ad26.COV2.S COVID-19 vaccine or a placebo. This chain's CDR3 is CASSKGGVTVETQYF. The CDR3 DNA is TGTGCCAGTAGTAAGGGGGGAGTCACTGTGGAGACCCAGTACTTC.